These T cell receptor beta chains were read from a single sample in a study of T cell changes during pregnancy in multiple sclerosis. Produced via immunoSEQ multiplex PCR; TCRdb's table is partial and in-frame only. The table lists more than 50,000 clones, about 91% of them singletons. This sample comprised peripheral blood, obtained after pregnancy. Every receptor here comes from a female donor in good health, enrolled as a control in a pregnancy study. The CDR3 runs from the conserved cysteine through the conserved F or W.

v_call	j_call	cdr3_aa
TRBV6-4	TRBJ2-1	CASSEASGEWDEQFF
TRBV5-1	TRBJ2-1	CASSQLAGDGEQFF
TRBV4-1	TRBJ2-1	CASSHTSGGRASSYNEQFF
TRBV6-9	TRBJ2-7	CASSSGQAGSYEQYF
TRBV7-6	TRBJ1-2	CASSRDRVNGYTF
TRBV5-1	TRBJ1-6	CASSLDGTNSPLHF
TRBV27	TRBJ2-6	CASSLVGLRGANVLTF
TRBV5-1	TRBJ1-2	CASSWGGGSDPGYTF
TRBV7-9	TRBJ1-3	CASSFKSGGRRVSGNTIYF
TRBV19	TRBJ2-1	CASSRTGAGNEQFF
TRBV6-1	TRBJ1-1	CASSEPTGSTEAFF
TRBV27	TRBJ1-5	CASSMGTGYSNQPQHF
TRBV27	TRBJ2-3	CASSLRGGRIGSTQYF
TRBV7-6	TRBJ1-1	CASSLGTQPNTEAFF
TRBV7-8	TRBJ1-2	CASSLGQGGSYGYTF
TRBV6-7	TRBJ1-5	CASSYPSNRDRGQNQPQHF
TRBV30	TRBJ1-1	CAWQGQGGTEAFF
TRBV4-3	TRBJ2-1	CASSQGPGREYYNEQFF
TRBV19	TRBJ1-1	CASSGRLQALNTEAFF
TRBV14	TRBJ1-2	CASSQNRDLGYTF
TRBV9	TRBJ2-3	CASSGGLAGLPDTQYF
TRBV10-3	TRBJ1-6	CAISEGTGGSSPLHF
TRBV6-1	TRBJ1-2	CASQNSYGYTF
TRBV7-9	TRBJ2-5	CASSLGGRKETQYF
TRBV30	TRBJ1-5	CAWSVHRDQPQHF
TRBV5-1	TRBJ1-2	CASSLAGNYGYTF
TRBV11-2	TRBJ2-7	CASTLSGQYPYEQYF
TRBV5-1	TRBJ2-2	CASVGQTNTGELFF
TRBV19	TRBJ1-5	CASDEGGSGPQHF
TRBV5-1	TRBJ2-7	CASSRGGEQYF
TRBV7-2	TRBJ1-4	CASSRDRGDRELFF
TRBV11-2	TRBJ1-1	CASSLERVGTEAFF
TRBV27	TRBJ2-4	CASSSSQASKNIQYF
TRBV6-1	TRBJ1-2	CASNQGRGYTF
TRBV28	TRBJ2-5	CASCSTNGQETQYF
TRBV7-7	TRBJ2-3	CASSREIGTDTQYF
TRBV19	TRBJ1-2	CASSEQVLPNYGYTF
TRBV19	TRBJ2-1	CASSIRPQGLGEQFF
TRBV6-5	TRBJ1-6	CASSYGWGRDSPLHF
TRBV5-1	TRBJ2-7	CASSLSRGLGEQYF
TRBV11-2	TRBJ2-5	CASSLVRGKETQYF
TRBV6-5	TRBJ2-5	CASSYGAKETQYF
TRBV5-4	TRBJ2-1	CASSRGGLAGGSTILF
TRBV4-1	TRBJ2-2	CASSSGGERSTGELFF
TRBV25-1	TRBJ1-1	CASSGVVNRENTEAFF
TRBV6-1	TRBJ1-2	CASSEGLLYGYTF
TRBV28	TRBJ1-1	CASSSLGQGAREAFF
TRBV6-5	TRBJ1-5	CASSLRFNQPQHF
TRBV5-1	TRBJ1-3	CASSLGRDIGNTIYF
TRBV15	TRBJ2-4	CATSSLNRGEDIQYF
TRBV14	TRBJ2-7	CASSHGRSDYEQYF
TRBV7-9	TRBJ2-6	CASSLGGNGANVLTF
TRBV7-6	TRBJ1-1	CASSLLTGQLYTEAFF
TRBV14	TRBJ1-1	CASSPRPRGEAFF
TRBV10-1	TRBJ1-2	CASIPPTF